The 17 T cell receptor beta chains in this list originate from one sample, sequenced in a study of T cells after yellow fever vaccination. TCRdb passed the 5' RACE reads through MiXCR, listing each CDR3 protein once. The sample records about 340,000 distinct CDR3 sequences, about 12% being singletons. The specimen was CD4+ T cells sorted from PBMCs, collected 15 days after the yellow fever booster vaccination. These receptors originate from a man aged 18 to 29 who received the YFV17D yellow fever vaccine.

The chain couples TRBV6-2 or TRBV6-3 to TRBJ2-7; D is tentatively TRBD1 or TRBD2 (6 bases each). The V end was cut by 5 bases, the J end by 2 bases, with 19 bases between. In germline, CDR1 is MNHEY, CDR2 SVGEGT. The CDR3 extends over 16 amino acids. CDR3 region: CASSARDTRRPYEQYF. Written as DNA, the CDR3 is TGTGCCAGCAGTGCGCGGGACACTCGGCGCCCCTACGAGCAGTACTTC.

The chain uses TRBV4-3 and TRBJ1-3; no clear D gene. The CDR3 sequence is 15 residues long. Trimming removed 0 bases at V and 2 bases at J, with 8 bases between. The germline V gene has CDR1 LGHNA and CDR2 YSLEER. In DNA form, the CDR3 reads TGCGCCAGCAGCCAAGAGGCAGTACCTGGAAACACCATATATTTT. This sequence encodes CASSQEAVPGNTIYF.

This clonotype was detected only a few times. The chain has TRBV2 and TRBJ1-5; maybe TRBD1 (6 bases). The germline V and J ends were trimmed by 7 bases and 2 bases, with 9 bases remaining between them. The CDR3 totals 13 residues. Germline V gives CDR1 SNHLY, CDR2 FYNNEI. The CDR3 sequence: CASTGAGNQPQHF. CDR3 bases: TGTGCCAGCACGGGGGCAGGCAATCAGCCCCAGCATTTT.

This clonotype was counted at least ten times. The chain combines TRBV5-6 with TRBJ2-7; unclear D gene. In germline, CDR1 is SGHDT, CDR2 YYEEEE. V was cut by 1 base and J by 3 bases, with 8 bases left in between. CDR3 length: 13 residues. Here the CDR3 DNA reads TGTGCCAGCAGCTTGAGGGCCATCTACGAGCAGTACTTC. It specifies CASSLRAIYEQYF.

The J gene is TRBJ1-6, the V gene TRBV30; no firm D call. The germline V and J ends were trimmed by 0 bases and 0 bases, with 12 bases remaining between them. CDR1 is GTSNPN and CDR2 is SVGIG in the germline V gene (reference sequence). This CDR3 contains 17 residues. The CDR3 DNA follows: TGTGCCTGGAGTGTACGGCTCCTCAGCTCCTATAATTCACCCCTCCACTTT. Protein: CAWSVRLLSSYNSPLHF.

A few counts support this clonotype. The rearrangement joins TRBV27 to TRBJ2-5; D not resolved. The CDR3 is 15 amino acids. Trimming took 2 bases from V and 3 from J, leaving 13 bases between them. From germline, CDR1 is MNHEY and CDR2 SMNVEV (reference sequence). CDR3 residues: CASSLGRRPKETQYF. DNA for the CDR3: TGTGCCAGCAGTTTAGGTCGCAGACCAAAAGAGACCCAGTACTTC.

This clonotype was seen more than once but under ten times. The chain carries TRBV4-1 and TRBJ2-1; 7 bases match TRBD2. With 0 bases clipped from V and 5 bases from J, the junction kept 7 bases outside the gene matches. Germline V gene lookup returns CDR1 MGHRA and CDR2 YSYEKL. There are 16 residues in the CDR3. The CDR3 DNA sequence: TGCGCCAGCAGCCAAGACCAGCGGGGCCTCCACAATGAGCAGTTCTTC. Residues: CASSQDQRGLHNEQFF.

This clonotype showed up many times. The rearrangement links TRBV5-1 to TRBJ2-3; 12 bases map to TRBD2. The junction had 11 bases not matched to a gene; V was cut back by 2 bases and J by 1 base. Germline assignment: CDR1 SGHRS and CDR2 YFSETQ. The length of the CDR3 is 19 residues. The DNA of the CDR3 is TGCGCCAGCAGCTTCTTAGCGCTAGCGGGGGGGCCCGGCACAGATACGCAGTATTTT. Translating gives CASSFLALAGGPGTDTQYF.

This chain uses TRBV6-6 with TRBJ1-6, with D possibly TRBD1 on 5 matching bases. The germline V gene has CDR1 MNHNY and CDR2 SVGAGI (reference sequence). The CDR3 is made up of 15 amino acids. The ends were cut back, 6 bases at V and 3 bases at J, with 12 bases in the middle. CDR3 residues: CASSSLDSYNSPLHF. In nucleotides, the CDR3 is TGTGCCAGCAGCTCTCTTGACAGCTATAATTCACCCCTCCACTTT.

The CDR3 bases are TGTGCCAGCAAACTGCATGGAGCTGGGGCCAACGTCCTGACTTTC. It translates to CASKLHGAGANVLTF. V and J are TRBV28 and TRBJ2-6, with D hard to call. The CDR3 totals 15 residues. V was shortened by 7 bases and J by 2 bases, with 12 bases between the two germline ends. The germline V gene has CDR1 MDHEN and CDR2 SYDVKM.

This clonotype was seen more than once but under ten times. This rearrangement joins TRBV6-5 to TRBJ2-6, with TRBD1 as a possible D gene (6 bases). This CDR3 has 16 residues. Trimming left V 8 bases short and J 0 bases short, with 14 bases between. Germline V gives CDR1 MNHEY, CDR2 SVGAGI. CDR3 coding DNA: TGTGCCAGCCGAGGACAGATTCTCTCTGGGGCCAACGTCCTGACTTTC. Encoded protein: CASRGQILSGANVLTF.

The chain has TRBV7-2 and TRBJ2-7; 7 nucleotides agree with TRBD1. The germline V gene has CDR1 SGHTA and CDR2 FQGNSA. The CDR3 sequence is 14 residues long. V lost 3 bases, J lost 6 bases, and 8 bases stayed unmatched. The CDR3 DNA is TGTGCCAGCAGCTTCAGGGACAGCGTAGGCGAGCAGTACGTC. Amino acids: CASSFRDSVGEQYV.

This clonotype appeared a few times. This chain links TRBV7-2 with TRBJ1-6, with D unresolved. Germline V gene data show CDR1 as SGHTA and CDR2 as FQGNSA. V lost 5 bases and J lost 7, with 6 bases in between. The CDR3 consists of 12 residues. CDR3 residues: CASSPQNSPLHF. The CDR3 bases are TGTGCCAGCAGCCCTCAAAATTCACCCCTCCACTTT.

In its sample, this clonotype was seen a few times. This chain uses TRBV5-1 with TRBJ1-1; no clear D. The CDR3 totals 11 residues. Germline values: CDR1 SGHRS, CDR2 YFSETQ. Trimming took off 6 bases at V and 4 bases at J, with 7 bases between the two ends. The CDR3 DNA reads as TGCGCCAGCAAAGGGAGCACTGAAGCTTTCTTT. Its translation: CASKGSTEAFF.

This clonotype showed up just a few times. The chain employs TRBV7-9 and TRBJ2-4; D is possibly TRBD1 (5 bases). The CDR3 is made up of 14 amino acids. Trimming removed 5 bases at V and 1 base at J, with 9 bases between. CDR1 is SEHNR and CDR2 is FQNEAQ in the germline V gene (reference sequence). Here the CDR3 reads CASSEYRAKNIQYF. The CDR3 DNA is TGTGCCAGCAGCGAATACAGGGCCAAAAACATTCAGTACTTC.

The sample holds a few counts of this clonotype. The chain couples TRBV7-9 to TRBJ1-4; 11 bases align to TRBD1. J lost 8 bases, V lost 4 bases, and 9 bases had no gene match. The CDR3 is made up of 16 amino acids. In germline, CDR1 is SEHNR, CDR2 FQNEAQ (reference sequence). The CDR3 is CASSSRTGGREEKLFF. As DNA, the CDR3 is TGTGCCAGCAGCTCGAGGACAGGGGGCAGGGAAGAAAAACTGTTTTTT.

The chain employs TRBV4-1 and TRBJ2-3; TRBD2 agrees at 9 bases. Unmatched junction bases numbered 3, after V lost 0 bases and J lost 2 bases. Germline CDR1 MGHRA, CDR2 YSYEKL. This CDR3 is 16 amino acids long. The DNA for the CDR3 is TGCGCCAGCAGCCAAGAGCTAGCGGGGTACACAGATACGCAGTATTTT. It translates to CASSQELAGYTDTQYF.